The clone carrying this T cell receptor beta chain occurred a few times. Germline CDR1 and CDR2: SQVTM and ANQGSEA. The CDR3 extends over 12 amino acids. Trimming cost V 2 bases and J 7 bases, with 11 bases left between them. These data belong to a study of T-cell memory formation after mild COVID-19. TCRdb used MiXCR to reprocess the 5' RACE reads, holding one entry per CDR3 protein. The sample holds tens of thousands of distinct CDR3 sequences, less than 15% seen once. This clonotype originated in a man in his late teens or twenties who had mild COVID-19 (a few samples of this study predate the infection). Cell type and time point are not known. The sample was PBMCs or a T cell subset sorted from them (not recorded which). The gene calls are TRBV29-1 and TRBJ1-1; no firm D call. The CDR3 DNA is TGCAGCGTTGAATTCGGTGGGTTTGAAGCTTTCTTT. Protein product: CSVEFGGFEAFF.